This TCR beta chain was recorded in a study of blood T cell repertoires in COVID-19. Study-level background: Researchers got acute and convalescent COVID-19 samples from the United States, Italy and Spain.

The CDR3 runs 14 residues. Germline V lookup: CDR1 SGHTA, CDR2 FQGNSA. V was clipped by 4 bases and J by 4 bases, with 13 bases between them. Per the original methods: Counts of nucleated cells, estimated from reference gene primer amplification, were obtained. The data were produced by immunoSEQ multiplex PCR, yet TCRdb's version contains in-frame clones alone and is incomplete. Clone size and V and J calls were adopted from that table, with D and trimming inferred from the DNA. This sample carries about 170,000 clones, more than 75% of them seen once, and the ten largest clones take around 3.5%. Sequences were obtained from peripheral blood. The chain uses TRBV7-2 and TRBJ1-2, with D hard to call. The sequence came from a man in his 70s with acute or convalescent COVID-19. In DNA form, the CDR3 reads TGTGCCAGCAGCTCAAGACTCTTACCCTATGGCTACACCTTC. Its translation: CASSSRLLPYGYTF.